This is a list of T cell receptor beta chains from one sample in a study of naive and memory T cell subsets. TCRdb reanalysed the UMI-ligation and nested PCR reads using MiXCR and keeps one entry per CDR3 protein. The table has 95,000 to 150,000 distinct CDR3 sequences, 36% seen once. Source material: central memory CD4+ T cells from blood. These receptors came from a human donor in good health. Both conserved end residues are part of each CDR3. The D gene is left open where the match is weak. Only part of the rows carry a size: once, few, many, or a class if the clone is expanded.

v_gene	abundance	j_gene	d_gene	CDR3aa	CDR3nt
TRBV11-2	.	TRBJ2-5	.	CASSSQGGWETQYF	TGTGCCAGCAGCTCCCAGGGAGGTTGGGAGACCCAGTACTTC
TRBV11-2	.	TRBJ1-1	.	CASSLGGFLNTEAFF	TGTGCCAGCAGCTTAGGCGGCTTCTTGAACACTGAAGCTTTCTTT
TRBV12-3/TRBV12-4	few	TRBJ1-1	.	CASSFWHMNTEAFF	TGTGCCAGCAGTTTTTGGCATATGAACACTGAAGCTTTCTTT
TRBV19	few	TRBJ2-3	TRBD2	CASSTGLAGTDTQYF	TGTGCCAGTAGTACAGGACTAGCGGGCACAGATACGCAGTATTTT
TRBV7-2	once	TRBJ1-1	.	CASSLEPANTEAFF	TGTGCCAGCAGCTTAGAACCAGCGAACACTGAAGCTTTCTTT
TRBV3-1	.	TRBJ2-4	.	CASSQDGAALGGRNIQYF	TGTGCCAGCAGCCAAGATGGGGCGGCACTTGGTGGAAGAAACATTCAGTACTTC
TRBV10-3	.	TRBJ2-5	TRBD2	CAISQTSGSETQYF	TGTGCCATCAGCCAGACTAGCGGGAGTGAGACCCAGTACTTC
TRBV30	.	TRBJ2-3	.	CAWSYAATDTQYF	TGTGCCTGGAGTTATGCCGCCACAGATACGCAGTATTTT
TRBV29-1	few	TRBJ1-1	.	CSVAKGVNTEAFF	TGCAGCGTGGCGAAAGGGGTGAACACTGAAGCTTTCTTT
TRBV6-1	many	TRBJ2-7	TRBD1	CASSAARGPYEQYF	TGTGCCAGCAGTGCCGCCAGGGGGCCGTACGAGCAGTACTTC
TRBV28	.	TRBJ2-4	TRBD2	CASSLLGGAKNIQYF	TGTGCCAGCAGTTTATTGGGGGGGGCCAAAAACATTCAGTACTTC
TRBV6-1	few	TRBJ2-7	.	CASTLRENEQYF	TGTGCCAGCACCCTGAGGGAGAACGAGCAGTACTTC
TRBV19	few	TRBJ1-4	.	CARSRPRQANEKLFF	TGTGCCAGATCTCGTCCGCGCCAGGCTAATGAAAAACTGTTTTTT
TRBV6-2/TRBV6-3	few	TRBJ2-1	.	CASTPGALALKDYNEQFF	TGTGCCAGCACCCCAGGGGCACTAGCCCTCAAAGACTACAATGAGCAGTTCTTC
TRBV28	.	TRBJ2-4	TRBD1	CASRETGPKGNIQYF	TGTGCCAGCAGGGAGACAGGGCCGAAGGGAAACATTCAGTACTTC
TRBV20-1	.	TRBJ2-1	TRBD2	CSARDIGLAGDFYNEQFF	TGCAGTGCTAGAGATATCGGACTAGCGGGAGATTTCTACAATGAGCAGTTCTTC
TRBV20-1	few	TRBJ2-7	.	CSARGDIYEQYF	TGCAGTGCTAGAGGGGACATCTACGAGCAGTACTTC
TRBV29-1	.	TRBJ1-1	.	CSVQTGNTEAFF	TGCAGCGTCCAGACAGGGAACACTGAAGCTTTCTTT
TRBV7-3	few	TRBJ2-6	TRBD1	CASSFTTGFGANVLTF	TGTGCCAGCAGCTTTACGACAGGGTTTGGGGCCAACGTCCTGACTTTC
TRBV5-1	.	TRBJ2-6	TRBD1	CASSHRTGGSSGANVLTF	TGCGCCAGCAGCCACCGGACAGGGGGAAGCTCTGGGGCCAACGTCCTGACTTTC
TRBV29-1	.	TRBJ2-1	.	CSVEVGYRSYNEQFF	TGCAGCGTTGAAGTCGGGTACCGTTCCTACAATGAGCAGTTCTTC
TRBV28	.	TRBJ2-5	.	CASSLIVGGRQETQYF	TGTGCCAGCAGTCTTATAGTGGGAGGCCGCCAAGAGACCCAGTACTTC
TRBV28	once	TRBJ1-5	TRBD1	CASRGQSQPQHF	TGTGCCAGCAGGGGACAGTCCCAGCCCCAGCATTTT
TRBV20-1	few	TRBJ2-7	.	CSAGQPDEQYF	TGCAGTGCCGGACAGCCGGACGAGCAGTACTTC
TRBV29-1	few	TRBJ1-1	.	CSVVQAKNTEAFF	TGCAGCGTTGTACAGGCGAAGAACACTGAAGCTTTCTTT